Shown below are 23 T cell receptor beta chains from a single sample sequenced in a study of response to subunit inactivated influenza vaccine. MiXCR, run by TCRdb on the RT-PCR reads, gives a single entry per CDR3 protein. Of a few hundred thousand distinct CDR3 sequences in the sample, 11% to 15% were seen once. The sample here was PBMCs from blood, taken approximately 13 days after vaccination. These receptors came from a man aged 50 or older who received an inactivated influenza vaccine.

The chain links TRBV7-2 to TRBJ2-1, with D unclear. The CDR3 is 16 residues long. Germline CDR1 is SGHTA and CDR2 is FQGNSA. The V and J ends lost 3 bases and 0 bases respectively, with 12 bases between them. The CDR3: CASSFSGDSSYNEQFF. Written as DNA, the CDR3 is TGTGCCAGCAGCTTTTCCGGAGATAGCTCCTACAATGAGCAGTTCTTC.

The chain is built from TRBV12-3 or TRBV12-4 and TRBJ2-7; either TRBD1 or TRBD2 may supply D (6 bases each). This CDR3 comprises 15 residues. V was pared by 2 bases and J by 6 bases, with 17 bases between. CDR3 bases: TGTGCCAGCAGTTTATATCCATACGGGGGCGGCGAGCAGTACTTC. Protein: CASSLYPYGGGEQYF.

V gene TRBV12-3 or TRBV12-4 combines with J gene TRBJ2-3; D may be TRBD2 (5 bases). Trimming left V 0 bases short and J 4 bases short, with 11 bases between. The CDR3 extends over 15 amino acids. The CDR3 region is CASSLAPVGADTQYF. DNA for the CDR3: TGTGCCAGCAGTTTAGCTCCAGTCGGGGCAGATACGCAGTATTTT.

The CDR3 nucleotides read TGTGCCAGCCGGGACAGTAGCTATGGCTACACCTTC. It yields the protein CASRDSSYGYTF. The chain links TRBV6-5 to TRBJ1-2; 7 bases agree with TRBD1. Trimming removed 8 bases from V and 4 bases from J; junction bases left unmatched: 4. CDR1 MNHEY and CDR2 SVGAGI come from the germline V gene. The CDR3 has 12 amino acids.

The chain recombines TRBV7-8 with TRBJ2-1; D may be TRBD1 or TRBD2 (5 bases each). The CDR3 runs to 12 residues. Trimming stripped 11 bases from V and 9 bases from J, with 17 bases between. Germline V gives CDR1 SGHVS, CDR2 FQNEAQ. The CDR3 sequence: CAVRDLESEQFF. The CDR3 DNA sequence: TGTGCCGTGAGGGACCTCGAAAGTGAGCAGTTCTTC. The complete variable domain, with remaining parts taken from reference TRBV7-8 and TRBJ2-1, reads GAGVSQSPRYKVAKRGQDVALRCDPISGHVSLFWYQQALGQGPEFLTYFQNEAQLDKSGLPSDRFFAERPEGSVSTLKIQRTQQEDSAVYLCAVRDLESEQFFGPGTRLTVL.

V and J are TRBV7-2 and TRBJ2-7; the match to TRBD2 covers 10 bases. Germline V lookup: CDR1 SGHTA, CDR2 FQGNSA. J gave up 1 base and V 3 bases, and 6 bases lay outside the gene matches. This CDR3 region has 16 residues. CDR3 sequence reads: CASSFLPGLASYEQYF. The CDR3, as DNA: TGTGCCAGCAGCTTCCTACCGGGACTAGCGTCCTACGAGCAGTACTTC.

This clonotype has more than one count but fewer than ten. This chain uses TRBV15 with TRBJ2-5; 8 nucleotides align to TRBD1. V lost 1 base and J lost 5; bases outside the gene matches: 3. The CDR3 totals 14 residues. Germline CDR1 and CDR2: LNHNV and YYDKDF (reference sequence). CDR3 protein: CATSRVQGAETQYF. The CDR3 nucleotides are TGTGCCACCAGCAGAGTTCAGGGGGCTGAGACCCAGTACTTC. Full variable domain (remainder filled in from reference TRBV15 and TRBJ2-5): DAMVIQNPRYQVTQFGKPVTLSCSQTLNHNVMYWYQQKSSQAPKLLFHYYDKDFNNEADTPDNFQSRRPNTSFCFLDIRSPGLGDTAMYLCATSRVQGAETQYFGPGTRLLVL.

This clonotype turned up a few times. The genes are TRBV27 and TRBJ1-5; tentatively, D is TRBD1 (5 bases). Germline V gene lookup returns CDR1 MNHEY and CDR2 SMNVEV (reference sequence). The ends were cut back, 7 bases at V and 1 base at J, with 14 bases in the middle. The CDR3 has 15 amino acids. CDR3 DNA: TGTGCCAGCATGCAAGGGGCTGGGAGCAATCAGCCCCAGCATTTT. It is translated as CASMQGAGSNQPQHF.

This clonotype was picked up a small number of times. The CDR3 coding sequence is TGCGCCAGCAGCGGAGACAGGGGAATGAACACTGAAGCTTTCTTT. Residues: CASSGDRGMNTEAFF. The rearrangement joins TRBV5-1 to TRBJ1-1; 8 nucleotides agree with TRBD1. The CDR3 loop spans 15 amino acids. V shed 4 bases and J 0 bases; nucleotides not matched to a gene: 5. From germline, CDR1 is SGHRS and CDR2 YFSETQ.

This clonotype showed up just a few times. As DNA, the CDR3 is TGTGCCAGCAGCCTCAAGCAAGAGACCCAGTACTTC. Protein: CASSLKQETQYF. V usage is TRBV13 and J usage is TRBJ2-5; D unclear. The germline V gene encodes CDR1 PRHDT and CDR2 FYEKMQ (reference sequence). With 5 bases removed from V and 2 bases from J, the gap between germline ends came to 6 bases. CDR3 length: 12 amino acids.

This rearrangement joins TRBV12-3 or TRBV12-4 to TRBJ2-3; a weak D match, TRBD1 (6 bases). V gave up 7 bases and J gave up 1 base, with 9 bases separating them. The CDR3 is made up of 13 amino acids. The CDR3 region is CASKRQGTDTQYF. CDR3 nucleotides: TGTGCCAGCAAACGACAGGGCACAGATACGCAGTATTTT.

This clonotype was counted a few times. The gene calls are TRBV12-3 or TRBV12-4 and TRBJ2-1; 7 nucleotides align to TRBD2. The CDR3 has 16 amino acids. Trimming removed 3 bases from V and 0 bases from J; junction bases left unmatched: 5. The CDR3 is CASSFIGGSSYNEQFF. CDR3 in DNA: TGTGCCAGCAGTTTTATTGGCGGGAGCTCCTACAATGAGCAGTTCTTC.

The CDR3 nucleotides read TGTGCCAGCAGCTTAAGGATCCTAGCTGGAGATACGCAGTATTTT. It encodes CASSLRILAGDTQYF. V usage is TRBV7-3 and J usage is TRBJ2-3; tentatively, D is TRBD2 (5 bases). Germline loops: CDR1 SGHTA, CDR2 FQGTGA. The CDR3 covers 15 residues. The V gene lost 1 base and the J gene lost 5 bases, with 13 bases spanning the gap.

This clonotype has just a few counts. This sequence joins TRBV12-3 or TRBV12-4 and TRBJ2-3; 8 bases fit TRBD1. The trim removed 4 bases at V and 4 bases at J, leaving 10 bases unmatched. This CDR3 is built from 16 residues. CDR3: CASSSKQGVLPDTQYF. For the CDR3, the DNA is TGTGCCAGCAGTTCCAAACAGGGGGTTCTACCAGATACGCAGTATTTT.

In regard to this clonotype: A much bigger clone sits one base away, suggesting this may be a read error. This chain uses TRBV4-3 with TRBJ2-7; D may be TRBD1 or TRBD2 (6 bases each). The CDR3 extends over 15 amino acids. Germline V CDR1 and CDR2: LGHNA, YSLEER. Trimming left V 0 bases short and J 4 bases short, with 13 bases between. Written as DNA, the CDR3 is TGCGCCAGCAGCCAAGAATGGCAGGGGAGGTACGAGCAGTACTTC. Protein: CASSQEWQGRYEQYF.

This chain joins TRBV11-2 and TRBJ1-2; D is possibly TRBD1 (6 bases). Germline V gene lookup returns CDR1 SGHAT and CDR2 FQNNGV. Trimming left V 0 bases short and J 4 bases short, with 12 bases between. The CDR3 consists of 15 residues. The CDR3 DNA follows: TGTGCCAGCAGCTTAGAGCAGGGGCTCAGCTATGGCTACACCTTC. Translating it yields CASSLEQGLSYGYTF.

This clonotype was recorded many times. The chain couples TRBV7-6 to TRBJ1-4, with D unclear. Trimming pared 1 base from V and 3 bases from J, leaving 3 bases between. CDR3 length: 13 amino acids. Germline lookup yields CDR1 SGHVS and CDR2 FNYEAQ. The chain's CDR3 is CASSLGPNEKLFF. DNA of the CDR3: TGTGCCAGCAGCTTAGGCCCTAATGAAAAACTGTTTTTT.

This chain's CDR3 is CASSLTTSSSYNEQFF. The CDR3 coding sequence is TGTGCCAGCAGCTTGACGACCTCAAGCTCCTACAATGAGCAGTTCTTC. The rearrangement uses TRBV5-4 and TRBJ2-1; D is uncertain. The CDR3 loop spans 16 amino acids. Germline V gives CDR1 SGHNT, CDR2 YYREEE (reference sequence). The ends were cut back, 1 base at V and 0 bases at J, with 11 bases in the middle. Based on the CDR3 plus reference TRBV5-4 and TRBJ2-1, the full variable domain is ETGVTQSPTHLIKTRGQQVTLRCSSQSGHNTVSWYQQALGQGPQFIFQYYREEENGRGNFPPRFSGLQFPNYSSELNVNALELDDSALYLCASSLTTSSSYNEQFFGPGTRLTVL.

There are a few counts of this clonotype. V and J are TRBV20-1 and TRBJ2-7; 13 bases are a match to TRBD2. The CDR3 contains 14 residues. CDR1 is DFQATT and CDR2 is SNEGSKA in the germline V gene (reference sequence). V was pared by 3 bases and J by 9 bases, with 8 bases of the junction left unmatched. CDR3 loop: CSARPGLAGEVQYF. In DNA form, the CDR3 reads TGCAGTGCTAGGCCCGGACTAGCGGGAGAGGTGCAGTACTTC.

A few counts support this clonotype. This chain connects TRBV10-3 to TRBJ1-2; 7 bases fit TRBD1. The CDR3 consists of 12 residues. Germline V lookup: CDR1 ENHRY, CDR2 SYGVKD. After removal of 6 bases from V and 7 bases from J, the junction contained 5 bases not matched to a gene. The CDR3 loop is CAISDRESGYTF. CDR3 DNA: TGTGCCATCAGCGACAGGGAGTCTGGCTACACCTTC.

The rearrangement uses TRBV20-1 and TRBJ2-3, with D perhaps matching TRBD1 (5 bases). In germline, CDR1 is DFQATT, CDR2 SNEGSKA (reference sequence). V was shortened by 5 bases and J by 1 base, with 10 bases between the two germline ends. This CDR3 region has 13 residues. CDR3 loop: CSALVGRTDTQYF. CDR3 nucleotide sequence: TGCAGTGCTTTAGTGGGGCGCACAGATACGCAGTATTTT.

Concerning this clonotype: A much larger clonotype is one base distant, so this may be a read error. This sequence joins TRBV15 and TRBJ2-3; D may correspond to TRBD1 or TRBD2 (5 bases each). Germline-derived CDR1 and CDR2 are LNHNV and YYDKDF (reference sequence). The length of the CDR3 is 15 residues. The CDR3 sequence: CATSRVGGNTDTRYF. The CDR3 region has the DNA TGTGCCACCAGCAGAGTTGGGGGAAACACAGATACGCGGTATTTT.

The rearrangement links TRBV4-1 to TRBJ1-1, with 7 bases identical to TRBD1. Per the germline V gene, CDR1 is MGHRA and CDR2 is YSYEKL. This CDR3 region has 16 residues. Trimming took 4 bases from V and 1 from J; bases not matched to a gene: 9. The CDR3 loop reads CASSLSLTGKNTEAFF. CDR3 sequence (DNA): TGCGCCAGCAGCCTAAGTCTGACAGGGAAGAACACTGAAGCTTTCTTT.